The rows below give T cell receptor beta chains drawn from one sample of a study of beta chain features in type 1 diabetes. Produced via immunoSEQ multiplex PCR; TCRdb's table is partial and in-frame only. In the table there are 150,000 to 200,000 clones, roughly 60% of which are singletons. Sequenced: naive CD4+ T cells from blood. The receptors stem from a young man with type 1 diabetes. Each CDR3 is given with its conserved first and last residue. The D gene is left open where the match is weak. The size field is filled for only some rows; it gives once, few, many or a size class.

abundance	len	j_gene	d_gene	v_gene	CDR3nt	CDR3aa
-	14	TRBJ1-2	-	TRBV29-1	TGCAGCGTTGATGCGGTAGGAAGCGATTATGGCTACACCTTC	CSVDAVGSDYGYTF
few	13	TRBJ1-2	TRBD1	TRBV7-9	TGTGCCAGCACCACGACAGGGAACTATGGCTACACCTTC	CASTTTGNYGYTF
-	13	TRBJ2-5	TRBD2	TRBV11-2	TGTGCCAGCAGCTCGGGACTAGCAGAGACCCAGTACTTC	CASSSGLAETQYF
-	15	TRBJ2-3	TRBD1	TRBV9	TGTGCCAGCAGCGAGGTGACAGGGATAACAGATACGCAGTATTTT	CASSEVTGITDTQYF
-	11	TRBJ2-3	-	TRBV20-1	TGCAGTGCAAAGGGAACAGATACGCAGTATTTT	CSAKGTDTQYF
-	15	TRBJ1-5	-	TRBV15	TGTGCCACCAGCAGAGACCCGGGGGGCAATCAGCCCCAGCATTTT	CATSRDPGGNQPQHF
-	14	TRBJ2-5	-	TRBV5-1	TGCGCCAGCAGCTGGGGGGCCGAACAAGAGACCCAGTACTTC	CASSWGAEQETQYF
-	12	TRBJ1-2	-	TRBV5-1	TGCGCCAGCAGCTTGGAAGGGTTTGGCTACACCTTC	CASSLEGFGYTF
-	11	TRBJ1-1	-	TRBV29-1	TGCAGCGTGACTGCCTCCCGGGAGGCTTTCTTT	CSVTASREAFF
-	15	TRBJ1-3	-	TRBV9	TGTGCCAGCAGCGCCGAGGGCTCTCGAGGAAACACCATATATTTT	CASSAEGSRGNTIYF
-	14	TRBJ2-1	-	TRBV9	TGTGCCAGCAGCGTAGCGGCTTATGGGGATGAGCAGTTCTTC	CASSVAAYGDEQFF
-	14	TRBJ2-4	-	TRBV7-9	TGTGCCAGCAGCCCTGGATCGCCCGGAAACATTCAGTACTTC	CASSPGSPGNIQYF
-	12	TRBJ2-7	TRBD1	TRBV7-9	TGTGCCAGCAGCCCTGACAGGGTCGAGCAGTACTTC	CASSPDRVEQYF
once	14	TRBJ2-7	-	TRBV28	TGTGCCAGCAGTTTATCCATCCAACCCTACGAGCAGTACTTC	CASSLSIQPYEQYF
-	13	TRBJ1-4	-	TRBV30	TGTGCCTCTCGGGCCGGGAATAATGAAAAACTGTTTTTT	CASRAGNNEKLFF
-	14	TRBJ1-1	-	TRBV7-9	TGTGCCAGCAGCTCCATGACAGAGAACACTGAAGCTTTCTTT	CASSSMTENTEAFF
-	14	TRBJ1-1	-	TRBV9	TGTGCCAGCAGCGTAGATCCGACAGACACTGAAGCTTTCTTT	CASSVDPTDTEAFF
-	13	TRBJ2-3	-	TRBV7-9	TGTGCCAGCAGCGTCCTGGGATCAGATACGCAGTATTTT	CASSVLGSDTQYF
-	15	TRBJ2-1	TRBD1	TRBV28	TGTGCCAGCAGGACCGGGACAGTCCTTAGCAATGAGCAGTTCTTC	CASRTGTVLSNEQFF
few	12	TRBJ2-3	-	TRBV7-9	TGTGCCAGCAGGCTAGACACAGATACGCAGTATTTT	CASRLDTDTQYF
-	14	TRBJ2-3	-	TRBV6-6	TGTGCCAGCACCCCCGCGGAGGTATCAGATACGCAGTATTTT	CASTPAEVSDTQYF
once	14	TRBJ2-1	TRBD1	TRBV19	TGTGCCAGTAGTGCACGGACAGGGAACAATGAGCAGTTCTTC	CASSARTGNNEQFF
-	15	TRBJ2-3	TRBD1	TRBV18	TGTGCCAGCTCACCTTCGACAGGGCAAAGAGATACGCAGTATTTT	CASSPSTGQRDTQYF
-	14	TRBJ2-1	-	TRBV2	TGTGCCAGCAGTGTCGGGACTCACTCTAAGGAGCAGTTCTTC	CASSVGTHSKEQFF
-	16	TRBJ2-3	-	TRBV9	TGTGCCAGCAGCGCCGTTGGAGCAGGTAGCACAGATACGCAGTATTTT	CASSAVGAGSTDTQYF
once	14	TRBJ1-1	-	TRBV4-3	TGCGCCAGCAGCCCGTCCCATTCGAACACTGAAGCTTTCTTT	CASSPSHSNTEAFF
-	13	TRBJ2-3	-	TRBV5-1	TGCGCCAGCAGCTTGCCATTTACAGATACGCAGTATTTT	CASSLPFTDTQYF
-	13	TRBJ2-1	-	TRBV5-5	TGTGCCAGCACCTCCCCCCAGTACAATGAGCAGTTCTTC	CASTSPQYNEQFF
few	15	TRBJ2-7	TRBD2	TRBV9	TGTGCCAGCAGCGTAGCGGCTAGCGGAACCTACGAGCAGTACTTC	CASSVAASGTYEQYF
-	14	TRBJ2-1	TRBD1	TRBV27	TGTGCCAGCAGCTCGGACAGGGGGTCGAATGAGCAGTTCTTC	CASSSDRGSNEQFF
-	16	TRBJ2-2	TRBD2	TRBV7-8	TGTGCCAGCAGCTTAGGTCCTAGCGGAAACACCGGGGAGCTGTTTTTT	CASSLGPSGNTGELFF
-	12	TRBJ1-2	-	TRBV6-1	TGTGCCAGCAGTGAAGACAGCTATGGCTACACCTTC	CASSEDSYGYTF
-	15	TRBJ2-3	-	TRBV9	TGTGCCAGCAGCGTAGAGGGCAGAAGCACAGATACGCAGTATTTT	CASSVEGRSTDTQYF